These T cell receptor beta chains were read from a single sample in a study of sequential checkpoint blockade in melanoma. Only in-frame clones appear in the TCRdb table, and some are missing; sequencing was by immunoSEQ multiplex PCR. This table has some 30,000 clones, around nine tenths appearing once. The specimen comprised CD8+ T cells sorted from blood (inferred from file names), sampled from a patient given nivolumab and ipilimumab in sequence. The receptors stem from a human donor with melanoma. Both conserved end residues are part of each CDR3. D genes are given only for firm matches. Size is stated for part of the rows, as once, few or many counts, or as a class when the clone is expanded.

J gene	D gene	clone size	V gene	CDR3 protein	CDR3 DNA
TRBJ2-2	TRBD1	-	TRBV4-1	CASSQRQGVPGELFF	TGCGCCAGCAGCCAACGCCAGGGGGTCCCCGGGGAGCTGTTTTTT
TRBJ1-2	-	-	TRBV6-5	CASSHASTENYGYTF	TGTGCCAGCAGCCATGCATCTACGGAGAACTATGGCTACACCTTC
TRBJ2-7	TRBD2	-	TRBV27	CASSLRGQTSGYEQYF	TGTGCCAGCAGTTTACGAGGTCAGACTAGCGGATACGAGCAGTACTTC
TRBJ1-1	TRBD1	-	TRBV27	CASSSSRTGQGNTEAFF	TGTGCCAGCAGTTCCTCCCGAACGGGACAGGGGAACACTGAAGCTTTCTTT
TRBJ2-7	-	-	TRBV7-9	CASSGSAGEQYF	TGTGCCAGCAGTGGCTCGGCGGGAGAGCAGTACTTC
TRBJ2-1	TRBD2	-	TRBV5-1	CASSLASGSYNEQFF	TGCGCCAGCAGCTTGGCTAGCGGAAGTTACAATGAGCAGTTCTTC
TRBJ2-3	-	-	TRBV10-1	CASTEVAGSSTDTQYF	TGCGCCAGCACGGAGGTCGCAGGCTCTAGCACAGATACGCAGTATTTT
TRBJ2-5	-	-	TRBV5-1	CASSLVGHSQETQYF	TGCGCCAGCAGCTTGGTGGGGCACAGCCAAGAGACCCAGTACTTC
TRBJ1-1	TRBD1	-	TRBV27	CASSLSLGGPVANTEAFF	TGTGCCAGCAGTTTATCGTTAGGGGGCCCAGTTGCGAACACTGAAGCTTTCTTT
TRBJ1-4	TRBD1	-	TRBV7-8	CASSLTTGSNEKLFF	TGTGCCAGCAGCCTTACGACAGGGTCTAATGAAAAACTGTTTTTT
TRBJ2-7	TRBD2	-	TRBV11-2	CASSLQGTSAYEQYF	TGTGCCAGCAGCTTACAAGGGACTAGCGCATACGAGCAGTACTTC
TRBJ2-1	TRBD2	-	TRBV7-2	CASRRSAGGRNEQFF	TGTGCCAGCAGGAGGTCAGCGGGAGGCCGCAATGAGCAGTTCTTC
TRBJ2-1	TRBD2	once	TRBV4-2	CASSLRLAEYNEQFF	TGTGCCAGCAGCCTGCGACTAGCGGAGTACAATGAGCAGTTCTTC
TRBJ1-5	-	-	TRBV19	CASRERPDIYSNQPQHF	TGTGCCAGTAGGGAGCGACCGGACATTTATAGCAATCAGCCCCAGCATTTT
TRBJ2-7	TRBD1	-	TRBV28	CASIAPGTGPYEQYF	TGTGCCAGCATCGCCCCCGGGACAGGTCCCTACGAGCAGTACTTC
TRBJ1-1	TRBD1	-	TRBV29-1	CSVVSGGVEGAFF	TGCAGCGTTGTCTCAGGGGGCGTTGAGGGAGCTTTCTTT
TRBJ1-2	-	-	TRBV6-4	CASSDSRGPGYTF	TGTGCCAGCAGTGACTCGAGAGGTCCTGGCTACACCTTC
TRBJ1-1	-	-	TRBV28	CASRPGRAEAFF	TGTGCCAGCAGGCCGGGGAGGGCTGAAGCTTTCTTT
TRBJ2-1	-	-	TRBV13	CASSFSWALNEQFF	TGTGCCAGCAGCTTTTCGTGGGCCCTCAATGAGCAGTTCTTC
TRBJ2-7	TRBD1	-	TRBV10-3	CAISELGTGGYEQYF	TGTGCCATCAGTGAGCTCGGGACAGGGGGGTACGAGCAGTACTTC
TRBJ2-7	TRBD2	-	TRBV28	CASSLRGGLRRSYEQYF	TGTGCCAGCAGTTTACGGGGGGGTCTGAGAAGGTCGTACGAGCAGTACTTC
TRBJ2-1	TRBD1	-	TRBV6-1	CASSAGTGKLNEQFF	TGTGCCAGCAGTGCCGGGACAGGGAAATTGAATGAGCAGTTCTTC
TRBJ2-1	-	-	TRBV4-2	CASSQDQEGFNEQFF	TGTGCCAGCAGCCAAGATCAAGAGGGATTCAATGAGCAGTTCTTC
TRBJ2-3	-	-	TRBV5-6	CASSLNVLSTDTQYF	TGTGCCAGCAGCTTGAACGTACTCTCCACAGATACGCAGTATTTT
TRBJ1-5	-	-	TRBV4-1	CASSQVRQVYSNQPQHF	TGCGCCAGCAGCCAAGTACGACAGGTGTATAGCAATCAGCCCCAGCATTTT
TRBJ1-3	-	-	TRBV7-9	CASSDWDFSGNTIYF	TGTGCCAGCAGCGATTGGGACTTCTCTGGAAACACCATATATTTT
TRBJ2-1	-	-	TRBV5-6	CASQYGGNEQFF	TGTGCCAGCCAATATGGGGGGAATGAGCAGTTCTTC
TRBJ2-1	-	-	TRBV5-1	CASSLRGNYNEQFF	TGCGCCAGCAGCTTGAGAGGGAATTACAATGAGCAGTTCTTC
TRBJ2-2	TRBD1	-	TRBV4-3	CASSQGLTGQVWTGELFF	TGCGCCAGCAGCCAAGGGCTGACGGGACAGGTCTGGACCGGGGAGCTGTTTTTT
TRBJ2-7	TRBD2	-	TRBV28	CASSLSWTSGRTPYEQYF	TGTGCCAGCAGTTTATCTTGGACTAGCGGGAGGACCCCATACGAGCAGTACTTC
TRBJ2-5	TRBD2	few	TRBV11-2	CASSRTSGSFFETQYF	TGTGCCAGCAGCCGGACTAGCGGGAGTTTTTTTGAGACCCAGTACTTC
TRBJ2-7	TRBD1	-	TRBV5-4	CASSKPGTGEGYEQYF	TGTGCCAGCAGCAAGCCCGGGACAGGGGAGGGTTACGAGCAGTACTTC
TRBJ1-5	-	few	TRBV21-1	CASSPSLAGNQPQHF	TGTGCCAGCAGCCCCAGCCTCGCGGGCAATCAGCCCCAGCATTTT
TRBJ2-7	TRBD2	-	TRBV5-4	CASSLASSGRARSEQYF	TGTGCCAGCAGCTTGGCTAGTAGCGGGAGGGCCCGGAGCGAGCAGTACTTC
TRBJ2-7	TRBD2	-	TRBV4-3	CASSSGLAGANYEQYF	TGCGCCAGCAGCTCGGGACTAGCGGGGGCTAACTACGAGCAGTACTTC
TRBJ2-7	-	-	TRBV6-6	CASRAGQRAYEQYF	TGTGCCAGCAGGGCGGGACAGCGGGCCTACGAGCAGTACTTC
TRBJ2-7	-	-	TRBV6-1	CASSEARGISYEQYF	TGTGCCAGCAGTGAAGCCAGGGGTATCTCCTACGAGCAGTACTTC
TRBJ2-2	-	-	TRBV19	CASRGEAGELFF	TGTGCCAGTAGAGGGGAGGCCGGGGAGCTGTTTTTT
TRBJ2-7	-	-	TRBV19	CASSAGFPYEQYF	TGTGCCAGTAGTGCGGGGTTTCCCTACGAGCAGTACTTC
TRBJ2-3	-	-	TRBV7-2	CASRSSTDTQYF	TGTGCCAGCAGGTCTAGCACAGATACGCAGTATTTT
TRBJ2-7	TRBD2	-	TRBV15	CATSPEGAGTSYEQYF	TGTGCCACCAGCCCAGAGGGAGCGGGGACCTCCTACGAGCAGTACTTC
TRBJ2-7	TRBD2	once	TRBV4-1	CASSPRVAGSSSYEQYF	TGCGCCAGCAGCCCCAGGGTAGCGGGGTCAAGCTCCTACGAGCAGTACTTC
TRBJ1-5	TRBD1	-	TRBV5-1	CASSYGTGPYQPQHF	TGCGCCAGCAGCTACGGGACAGGGCCTTATCAGCCCCAGCATTTT
TRBJ2-7	-	-	TRBV27	CASRPRDSFYEQYF	TGTGCCAGCAGACCAAGAGACAGTTTCTACGAGCAGTACTTC
TRBJ1-2	TRBD1	-	TRBV9	CASSAHRGRVGGYTF	TGTGCCAGCAGCGCCCACAGGGGGCGCGTCGGCGGCTACACCTTC
TRBJ2-1	TRBD1	-	TRBV6-1	CASSESTGPLYNEQFF	TGTGCCAGCAGTGAATCGACAGGGCCCCTCTACAATGAGCAGTTCTTC
TRBJ1-2	TRBD1	-	TRBV10-3	CAISDQGAGYGYTF	TGTGCCATCAGTGACCAGGGGGCAGGCTATGGCTACACCTTC
TRBJ2-1	TRBD2	-	TRBV2	CASSEATRRGKDNEQFF	TGTGCCAGCAGTGAAGCTACTAGGCGGGGGAAAGACAATGAGCAGTTCTTC
TRBJ2-7	-	-	TRBV6-5	CASRQSYEQYF	TGTGCCAGCAGACAGTCCTACGAGCAGTACTTC